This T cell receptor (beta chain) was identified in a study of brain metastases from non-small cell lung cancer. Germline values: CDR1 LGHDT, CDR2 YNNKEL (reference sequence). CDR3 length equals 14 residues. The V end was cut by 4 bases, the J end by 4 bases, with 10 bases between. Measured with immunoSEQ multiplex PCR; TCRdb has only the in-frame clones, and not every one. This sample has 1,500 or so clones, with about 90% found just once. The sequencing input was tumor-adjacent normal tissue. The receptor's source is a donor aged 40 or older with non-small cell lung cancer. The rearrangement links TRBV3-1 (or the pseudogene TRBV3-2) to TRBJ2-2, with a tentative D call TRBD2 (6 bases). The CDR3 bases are TGTGCCAGCAGCCGGGGGGTATCCACCGGGGAGCTGTTTTTT. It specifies CASSRGVSTGELFF.